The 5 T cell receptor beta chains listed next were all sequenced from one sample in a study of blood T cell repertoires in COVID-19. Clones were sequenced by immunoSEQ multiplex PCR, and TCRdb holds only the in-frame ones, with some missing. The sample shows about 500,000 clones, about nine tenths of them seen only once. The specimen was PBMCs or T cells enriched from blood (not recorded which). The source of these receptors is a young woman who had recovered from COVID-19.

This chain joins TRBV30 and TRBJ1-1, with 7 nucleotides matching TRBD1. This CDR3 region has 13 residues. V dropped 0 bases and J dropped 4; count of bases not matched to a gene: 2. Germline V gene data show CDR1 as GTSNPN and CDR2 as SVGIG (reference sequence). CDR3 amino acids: CAWSVPGGTEAFF. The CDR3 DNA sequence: TGTGCCTGGAGTGTACCAGGGGGCACTGAAGCTTTCTTT.

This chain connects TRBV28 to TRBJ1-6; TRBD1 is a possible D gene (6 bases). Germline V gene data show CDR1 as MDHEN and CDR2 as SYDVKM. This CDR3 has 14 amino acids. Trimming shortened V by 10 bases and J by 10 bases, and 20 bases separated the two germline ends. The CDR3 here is CATGGAGAVSPLHF. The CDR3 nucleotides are TGTGCCACCGGTGGAGCGGGGGCTGTATCACCCCTCCACTTT.

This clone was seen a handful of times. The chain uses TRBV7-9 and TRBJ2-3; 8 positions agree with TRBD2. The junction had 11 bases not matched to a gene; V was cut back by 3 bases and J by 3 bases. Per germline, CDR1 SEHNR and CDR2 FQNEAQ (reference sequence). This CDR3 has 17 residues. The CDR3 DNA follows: TGTGCCAGCAGCTTGGCAGGACTAGCAAGATATACAGATACGCAGTATTTT. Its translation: CASSLAGLARYTDTQYF.

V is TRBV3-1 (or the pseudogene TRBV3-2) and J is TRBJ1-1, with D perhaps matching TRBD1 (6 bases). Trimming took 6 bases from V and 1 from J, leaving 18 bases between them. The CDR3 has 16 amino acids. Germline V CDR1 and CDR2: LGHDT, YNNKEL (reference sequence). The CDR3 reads CASRKMLQGRNTEAFF. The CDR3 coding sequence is TGTGCCAGCAGGAAAATGTTACAGGGCAGGAACACTGAAGCTTTCTTT.

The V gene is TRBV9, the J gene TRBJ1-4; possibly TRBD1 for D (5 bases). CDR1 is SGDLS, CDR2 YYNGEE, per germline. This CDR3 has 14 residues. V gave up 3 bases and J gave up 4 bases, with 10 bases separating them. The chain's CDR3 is CASSAGTYNEKLFF. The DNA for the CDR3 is TGTGCCAGCAGCGCCGGGACTTATAATGAAAAACTGTTTTTT.